This T cell receptor beta chain was sequenced during a study of cytomegalovirus exposure and HLA in healthy donors. Study information: In a previous analysis, 110 million or so unique TCR beta sequences were found from 170 million or so T cells.

The CDR3 contains 14 residues. Trimming shortened V by 1 base and J by 0 bases, and 8 bases separated the two germline ends. Germline CDR1 is SGDLS and CDR2 is YYNGEE. PCR primers comprised 60 Vbeta and 13 Jbeta primers. The table came from immunoSEQ multiplex PCR; TCRdb's copy has only in-frame clones and leaves some out. This sample has around 86,000 clones; roughly 85% occur once, and the top ten carry nearly 6%. The sequencing sample was made of PBMCs. The TCR was taken from a female donor in good health and CMV-seronegative. This sequence joins TRBV9 and TRBJ2-7; D might be TRBD2 (5 bases). CDR3 residues: CASSVRGSSYEQYF. The CDR3 region has the DNA TGTGCCAGCAGCGTAAGAGGGTCCTCCTACGAGCAGTACTTC. The full variable domain, with the rest looked up from reference TRBV9 and TRBJ2-7, is DSGVTQTPKHLITATGQRVTLRCSPRSGDLSVYWYQQSLDQGLQFLIQYYNGEERAKGNILERFSAQQFPDLHSELNLSSLELGDSALYFCASSVRGSSYEQYFGPGTRLTVT.